A selection of T cell receptor beta chains follows, all from one sample in a study of T cell responses to AZD1222 COVID-19 vaccine. Here immunoSEQ multiplex PCR was the method, and the copy in TCRdb shows in-frame clones only, minus some. The sample contains more than 75,000 clones, roughly 80% of which appear only once. The sequencing used peripheral blood, collected 28 days after the second AZD1222 dose. These receptors came from an adult who received the AZD1222 COVID-19 vaccine. CDR3s include the opening cysteine and the closing phenylalanine or tryptophan. Each record gives: J gene, D gene, CDR3 length, V gene, clone size, CDR3 protein, CDR3 DNA. The D gene is left open where the match is weak. Not all rows give a size; the values are once, few, many and, for expanded clones, a class.

J: TRBJ1-1; D: NA; length: 16; V: TRBV27; size: few; CDR3: CASSSFIRDGTGEAFF; DNA: TGTGCCAGCAGCTCTTTCATTCGGGATGGAACAGGGGAAGCTTTCTTT
J: TRBJ2-1; D: TRBD1; length: 16; V: TRBV19; size: NA; CDR3: CASSTAGTGVSNEQFF; DNA: TGTGCCAGTAGTACTGCCGGGACAGGGGTGAGCAATGAGCAGTTCTTC
J: TRBJ1-1; D: NA; length: 13; V: TRBV11-2; size: NA; CDR3: CASSLRGRTEAFF; DNA: TGTGCCAGCAGCTTACGGGGCCGGACTGAAGCTTTCTTT
J: TRBJ1-2; D: NA; length: 11; V: TRBV6-1; size: few; CDR3: CASSEGVGNTF; DNA: TGTGCCAGCAGTGAAGGAGTTGGGAACACCTTC
J: TRBJ2-1; D: TRBD2; length: 15; V: TRBV27; size: NA; CDR3: CASTPASGRPNEQFF; DNA: TGTGCCAGCACCCCGGCTAGCGGGAGGCCCAATGAGCAGTTCTTC
J: TRBJ1-5; D: NA; length: 19; V: TRBV15; size: NA; CDR3: CATSRERRGPEYSNQPQHF; DNA: TGTGCCACCAGCAGAGAACGGCGGGGCCCCGAATATAGCAATCAGCCCCAGCATTTT
J: TRBJ2-7; D: TRBD2; length: 16; V: TRBV20-1; size: NA; CDR3: CSASRGDLADSYEQYF; DNA: TGCAGTGCTAGTCGGGGAGATCTAGCGGACTCCTACGAGCAGTACTTC
J: TRBJ1-5; D: NA; length: 11; V: TRBV28; size: NA; CDR3: CASSSRGSQHF; DNA: TGTGCCAGCAGCTCCAGAGGTTCTCAGCATTTT
J: TRBJ1-1; D: NA; length: 11; V: TRBV27; size: NA; CDR3: CASSLGTAAFF; DNA: TGTGCCAGCAGTCTCGGGACGGCAGCTTTCTTT
J: TRBJ1-6; D: NA; length: 14; V: TRBV30; size: NA; CDR3: CAWTFTGGQSPLHF; DNA: TGTGCCTGGACCTTCACCGGGGGCCAGTCACCCCTCCACTTT
J: TRBJ1-1; D: NA; length: 15; V: TRBV9; size: NA; CDR3: CASSVGSRGVAEAFF; DNA: TGTGCCAGCAGCGTAGGTTCAAGGGGGGTTGCTGAAGCTTTCTTT
J: TRBJ1-1; D: NA; length: 15; V: TRBV11-2; size: NA; CDR3: CASSLGLGDHTEAFF; DNA: TGTGCCAGCAGCTTAGGTCTGGGGGACCACACTGAAGCTTTCTTT
J: TRBJ2-3; D: NA; length: 17; V: TRBV7-9; size: NA; CDR3: CASSPRVFKALPDTQYF; DNA: TGTGCCAGCAGTCCACGGGTCTTCAAAGCCCTACCAGATACGCAGTATTTT
J: TRBJ2-3; D: NA; length: 13; V: TRBV7-9; size: few; CDR3: CASSRGVVGTQYF; DNA: TGTGCCAGCAGCCGGGGAGTTGTGGGTACGCAGTATTTT
J: TRBJ1-1; D: NA; length: 14; V: TRBV4-3; size: NA; CDR3: CASSQNLGVTEAFF; DNA: TGCGCCAGCAGCCAAAACTTAGGGGTCACTGAAGCTTTCTTT
J: TRBJ1-1; D: NA; length: 13; V: TRBV5-1; size: NA; CDR3: CASSLDPNTEAFF; DNA: TGCGCCAGCAGCTTGGACCCGAACACTGAAGCTTTCTTT
J: TRBJ2-7; D: TRBD1; length: 15; V: TRBV7-9; size: NA; CDR3: CASSLGQGERDEQYF; DNA: TGTGCCAGCAGCCTGGGACAGGGGGAAAGAGACGAGCAGTACTTC
J: TRBJ2-7; D: NA; length: 14; V: TRBV9; size: NA; CDR3: CASSPQGSPHEQYF; DNA: TGTGCCAGCAGCCCACAGGGCTCCCCCCACGAGCAGTACTTC
J: TRBJ1-2; D: NA; length: 12; V: TRBV9; size: NA; CDR3: CASSPGGVGYTF; DNA: TGTGCCAGCAGCCCCGGAGGGGTTGGCTACACCTTC
J: TRBJ2-5; D: NA; length: 13; V: TRBV6-5; size: NA; CDR3: CASRLPGQETQYF; DNA: TGTGCCAGCAGGCTCCCGGGACAAGAGACCCAGTACTTC
J: TRBJ1-4; D: NA; length: 18; V: TRBV3-1/TRBV3-2; size: NA; CDR3: CASSQFGGQGGLNEKLFF; DNA: TGTGCCAGCAGCCAATTCGGCGGGCAGGGAGGCCTTAATGAAAAACTGTTTTTT
J: TRBJ2-2; D: NA; length: 13; V: TRBV19; size: NA; CDR3: CASSGTYTGELFF; DNA: TGTGCCAGTAGTGGAACATACACCGGGGAGCTGTTTTTT
J: TRBJ2-3; D: NA; length: 13; V: TRBV27; size: NA; CDR3: CAVWSYGTDTQYF; DNA: TGTGCCGTTTGGAGTTACGGCACAGATACGCAGTATTTT
J: TRBJ1-1; D: NA; length: 14; V: TRBV5-1; size: NA; CDR3: CASSLVPGNTEAFF; DNA: TGCGCCAGCAGCTTGGTTCCCGGGAACACTGAAGCTTTCTTT